This TCR beta chain was recorded in a study of shared T cell receptors in the human thymus. Libraries were prepared by immunoSEQ multiplex PCR; TCRdb keeps only in-frame clonotypes and omits some of them. The sample has approximately 490,000 clones; approximately 80% are singletons. CDR3 length: 15 residues. V was clipped by 2 bases and J by 12 bases; unmatched bases: 7. In germline, CDR1 is SGHRS, CDR2 YFSETQ. The data were also submitted as part of a second study, on human thymus T cells. As reported in that work: Resections were taken during corrective heart surgery, and the thymus tissue came from these. There appeared to be biased usage of V and J genes in thymic and blood repertoires. The related literature has documented a marked overlap of thymic repertoires among unrelated individuals.

This chain joins TRBV5-1 and TRBJ2-1; 14 bases agree with TRBD2. Input material: thymocytes. The clonotype was recovered from a boy less than two years old with a congenital heart defect. The CDR3: CASSFGTSGSLMQFF. CDR3 DNA sequence: TGCGCCAGCAGCTTCGGGACTAGCGGGAGTTTGATGCAGTTCTTC.